The 24 T cell receptor beta chains below all came from one sample that was sequenced in a study of beta chain features in type 1 diabetes. Every bit of the isolated RNA underwent reverse transcription, so sequencing read expressed TCRB transcripts. Clones were read by immunoSEQ multiplex PCR, and TCRdb kept only the in-frame ones, dropping some. The table has 60,000 or so clones, about 60% seen once; the top ten hold about 2.2%. The sample comprised Tregs from blood. The source of these receptors is a woman under 30 in good health.

The genes are TRBV4-3 and TRBJ2-4; no reliable D call. The CDR3 spans 15 residues. V lost 0 bases and J lost 2, with 8 bases in between. Germline CDR1 LGHNA, CDR2 YSLEER. The CDR3 sequence is CASSQDHSTKNIQYF. The CDR3 DNA follows: TGCGCCAGCAGCCAAGATCACTCCACCAAAAACATTCAGTACTTC.

This clone was picked up a small number of times. This rearrangement joins TRBV9 to TRBJ2-1; 9 positions agree with TRBD2. The CDR3 has 13 residues. V lost 6 bases, J lost 5 bases, and 3 bases stayed unmatched. Germline assignment: CDR1 SGDLS and CDR2 YYNGEE. In nucleotides, the CDR3 is TGTGCCAGCAATCGCGGGAGGGACAATGAGCAGTTCTTC. It encodes CASNRGRDNEQFF.

The rearrangement links TRBV4-3 to TRBJ2-5, with a tentative D call TRBD1 (6 bases). The DNA matches TRBJ2-7 better at its end, which makes the J call doubtful. This CDR3 comprises 18 residues. Germline lookup yields CDR1 LGHNA and CDR2 YSLEER. The CDR3 is CASSHELTQGSRSYEQYF. The CDR3 region has the DNA TGCGCCAGCAGCCACGAACTTACACAGGGATCCAGAAGCTACGAGCAGTACTTC.

The chain joins TRBV4-3 to TRBJ1-2, with D unclear. The V gene's germline CDR1 is LGHNA and CDR2 YSLEER. The germline V and J ends were trimmed by 0 bases and 4 bases, with 12 bases remaining between them. The CDR3 has 15 residues. Here the CDR3 DNA reads TGCGCCAGCAGCCAAGAGCGTCGAGGATTCTATGGCTACACCTTC. Protein product: CASSQERRGFYGYTF.

The chain is built from TRBV19 and TRBJ2-2, with D maybe TRBD2 (6 bases). CDR1 and CDR2 from the germline V gene are LNHDA and SQIVND (reference sequence). This CDR3 region has 14 residues. V lost 5 bases to trimming and J lost 6 bases, with 13 bases between them. Written as DNA, the CDR3 is TGTGCCAGTAGTGGTCGGGAGCGGGCCGGGGAGCTGTTTTTT. Protein: CASSGRERAGELFF.

This clone was found once. This sequence joins TRBV5-6 and TRBJ1-2; 7 nucleotides match TRBD1. The CDR3 length is 15 residues. The germline V gene has CDR1 SGHDT and CDR2 YYEEEE. V was pared by 2 bases and J by 3 bases, with 7 bases of the junction left unmatched. Here the CDR3 DNA reads TGTGCCAGCAGCTTCCGACAGGGATGGGACTATGGCTACACCTTC. Amino acid sequence: CASSFRQGWDYGYTF. Combining the CDR3 with reference TRBV5-6 and TRBJ1-2 gives the whole variable domain DAGVTQSPTHLIKTRGQQVTLRCSPKSGHDTVSWYQQALGQGPQFIFQYYEEEERQRGNFPDRFSGHQFPNYSSELNVNALLLGDSALYLCASSFRQGWDYGYTFGSGTRLTVV.

The chain recombines TRBV5-1 with TRBJ1-2, with TRBD1 matching 8 bases. The CDR3 runs to 13 residues. CDR1 is SGHRS and CDR2 is YFSETQ in the germline V gene. With 5 bases clipped from V and 8 bases from J, the junction kept 8 bases outside the gene matches. The CDR3 bases are TGCGCCAGCAGGCCCATGACAGGGGTCGGCTACACCTTC. Translation: CASRPMTGVGYTF.

The chain has TRBV6-1 and TRBJ2-5; D is unresolved. The V and J ends lost 7 bases and 1 base respectively, with 10 bases between them. The length of the CDR3 is 13 residues. CDR1 and CDR2 from the germline V gene are MNHNS and SASEGT. Here the CDR3 DNA reads TGTGCCAGCAACCTACAGCTCCAAGAGACCCAGTACTTC. Amino acid sequence: CASNLQLQETQYF.

This clone was seen more than once but under ten times. V is TRBV29-1 and J is TRBJ2-7; tentative D call: TRBD1 (5 bases). This CDR3 is 11 amino acids long. Trimming removed 4 bases at V and 6 bases at J, with 10 bases between. CDR1 is SQVTM and CDR2 is ANQGSEA in the germline V gene. The CDR3 DNA sequence: TGCAGCGTTGGAAGTAGGGGCGAGCAGTACTTC. Translation: CSVGSRGEQYF.

In this sample, this clone turned up a few times. This rearrangement joins TRBV4-1 to TRBJ1-5; TRBD1 matches at 8 bases. This CDR3 comprises 15 residues. After removal of 0 bases from V and 9 bases from J, the junction contained 7 bases not matched to a gene. From germline, CDR1 is MGHRA and CDR2 YSYEKL. This CDR3 reads CASSQDWSDRGPQHF. CDR3 nucleotide sequence: TGCGCCAGCAGCCAAGATTGGTCAGACAGGGGGCCCCAGCATTTT.

This rearrangement joins TRBV7-3 to TRBJ1-5, with a tentative D call TRBD1 (5 bases). Germline V CDR1 and CDR2: SGHTA, FQGTGA. The CDR3 has 14 residues. V was shortened by 2 bases and J by 6 bases, with 11 bases between the two germline ends. The CDR3 DNA follows: TGTGCCAGCAGCTTAGGACAAATGGGTCAGCCCCAGCATTTT. Protein: CASSLGQMGQPQHF.

J is TRBJ1-2 and V is TRBV5-4; D is possibly TRBD1 (5 bases). Germline CDR1 is SGHNT and CDR2 is YYREEE (reference sequence). Trimming shortened V by 4 bases and J by 1 base, and 14 bases separated the two germline ends. The CDR3 runs 15 residues. CDR3 nucleotides: TGTGCCAGCAGCAGGTCGGACAACTATAACTATGGCTACACCTTC. Translation gives CASSRSDNYNYGYTF.

This clone has a handful of counts. The V gene is TRBV6-1, the J gene TRBJ1-6, with 8 bases aligning to TRBD1. The CDR3 contains 15 residues. The ends lost 4 bases at V and 9 bases at J; junction bases unmatched: 8. From germline, CDR1 is MNHNS and CDR2 SASEGT. The CDR3 bases are TGTGCCAGCAGTGGAGAGGTACAGGGGGTTTCACCCCTCCACTTT. Amino acids: CASSGEVQGVSPLHF.

The chain is built from TRBV7-2 and TRBJ2-3; no reliable D call. Germline assignment: CDR1 SGHTA and CDR2 FQGNSA. CDR3 length equals 13 residues. V was pared by 0 bases and J by 6 bases, with 7 bases between. The CDR3 protein is CASSLAAEDTQYF. The CDR3 coding sequence is TGTGCCAGCAGCTTAGCTGCGGAGGATACGCAGTATTTT.

The chain links TRBV18 to TRBJ2-7, with TRBD1 matching 12 bases. J was trimmed by 5 bases and V by 5 bases; bases with no gene match: 4. CDR1 KGHSH and CDR2 LQKENI come from the germline V gene. The CDR3 is 14 amino acids. The CDR3 reads CASSGDRGRNEQYF. The CDR3, as DNA: TGTGCCAGCTCAGGGGACAGGGGGCGCAACGAGCAGTACTTC.

V gene TRBV25-1 combines with J gene TRBJ2-3; D is undetermined. V lost 0 bases and J lost 3, with 7 bases in between. The CDR3 is 14 residues long. Germline V gene sequence: CDR1 MGHDK, CDR2 SYGVNS. Here the CDR3 reads CASSEYAGTDTQYF. The CDR3 DNA sequence: TGTGCCAGCAGTGAATACGCCGGGACAGATACGCAGTATTTT.

The chain joins TRBV7-9 to TRBJ2-3, with D tentatively TRBD2 (5 bases). Per germline, CDR1 SEHNR and CDR2 FQNEAQ (reference sequence). V was trimmed by 5 bases and J by 2 bases, leaving 14 bases between them. This CDR3 has 15 amino acids. This chain's CDR3 is CASSLWTSITDTQYF. Here the CDR3 DNA reads TGTGCCAGCAGCCTCTGGACTTCCATCACAGATACGCAGTATTTT.

The table lists this clone with a count of one. V gene TRBV6-6 combines with J gene TRBJ1-2, with D unresolved. With 0 bases removed from V and 3 bases from J, the gap between germline ends came to 5 bases. Per germline, CDR1 MNHNY and CDR2 SVGAGI (reference sequence). The CDR3 runs 13 residues. CDR3 sequence: CASSYSGDYGYTF. For the CDR3, the DNA is TGTGCCAGCAGTTACTCCGGGGACTATGGCTACACCTTC.

The rearrangement joins TRBV5-1 to TRBJ2-3; 13 bases fit TRBD2. V was clipped by 3 bases and J by 6 bases; unmatched bases: 7. The CDR3 contains 16 residues. CDR1 is SGHRS and CDR2 is YFSETQ in the germline V gene. The CDR3 spells CASSSGLAGYLDTQYF. The CDR3 DNA sequence: TGCGCCAGCAGCTCGGGACTAGCGGGGTACTTGGATACGCAGTATTTT.

V is TRBV6-1 and J is TRBJ1-2; D not certain. This CDR3 has 12 amino acids. Trimming left V 8 bases short and J 8 bases short, with 15 bases between. The germline V gene encodes CDR1 MNHNS and CDR2 SASEGT. CDR3 protein: CASAFRARGYTF. The CDR3 bases are TGTGCCAGCGCCTTTCGAGCACGGGGCTACACCTTC.

This chain joins TRBV4-1 and TRBJ1-2; 8 positions match TRBD1. The germline V gene encodes CDR1 MGHRA and CDR2 YSYEKL. Losses at the gene ends were 4 bases for V and 4 bases for J; bases not matched to a gene: 2. The length of the CDR3 is 13 residues. CDR3 protein: CASSRQGSYGYTF. In DNA form, the CDR3 reads TGCGCCAGCAGCCGACAGGGGTCCTATGGCTACACCTTC.

This clone was counted once. This rearrangement joins TRBV29-1 to TRBJ1-1; D unresolved. Trimming removed 7 bases from V and 0 bases from J, with 6 bases in between. The germline CDR1 and CDR2 sequences are SQVTM and ANQGSEA. CDR3 length: 11 residues. The CDR3 here is CSAYLNTEAFF. CDR3 nucleotide sequence: TGCAGCGCCTATCTGAACACTGAAGCTTTCTTT.

This chain links TRBV10-3 with TRBJ1-1; no reliable D call. The V and J ends lost 9 bases and 2 bases respectively, with 13 bases between them. Germline V gene lookup returns CDR1 ENHRY and CDR2 SYGVKD. CDR3 length: 13 amino acids. CDR3 sequence reads: CAMSRGQNTEAFF. In DNA, the CDR3 is TGTGCCATGTCTCGGGGTCAAAACACTGAAGCTTTCTTT.

The genes are TRBV6-5 and TRBJ1-2; TRBD1 is a possible D gene (6 bases). Trimming left V 0 bases short and J 6 bases short, with 14 bases between. CDR3 length equals 15 residues. Germline V lookup: CDR1 MNHEY, CDR2 SVGAGI. The CDR3 reads CASSYSTGLPDGYTF. The CDR3 region has the DNA TGTGCCAGCAGTTACTCCACAGGGTTACCGGATGGCTACACCTTC.